This T cell receptor (beta chain) was sequenced during a study of early T cells in non-severe SARS-CoV-2 infection. TCRdb analysed the 5' RACE reads with MiXCR anew, one entry per CDR3 protein. The sample holds roughly 100,000 distinct CDR3 sequences; about 13% are singletons and the top ten take 2% to 2.5%. This CDR3 contains 12 residues. V was shortened by 6 bases and J by 4 bases, with 12 bases between the two germline ends. Per the germline V gene, CDR1 is DFQATT and CDR2 is SNEGSKA (reference sequence). This sequence joins TRBV20-1 and TRBJ1-2; D possibly corresponds to TRBD1 (5 bases). The TCR originated in an adult who was a healthcare worker with PCR-confirmed SARS-CoV-2 infection or an uninfected control (not recorded which). Sequencing was done on a sample of whole blood. Here the CDR3 reads CSARQIIYGYTF. The CDR3 DNA reads as TGCAGTGCCCGACAGATTATCTATGGCTACACCTTC.